The present entry profiles one TCR beta chain with its context. The target antigen is unknown. Breast cancer patients provided tissue from their axillary draining lymph nodes. This specimen comes from a study of breast tumors, draining lymph nodes, adjacent tissues. The study's findings and limits: That most tumor T cells come from lymph nodes remained unproven. Tumor repertoires ranked between lymph nodes and nontumor tissue in diversity, with V and J gene preferences.

MiXCR, run by TCRdb on the multiplex PCR reads, gives a single entry per CDR3 protein. The repertoire has around 150,000 distinct CDR3 sequences, 20% to 25% of them found once; the top ten carry roughly 2.7%. CDR3 length: 16 residues. V was trimmed by 5 bases and J by 2 bases, leaving 17 bases between them. Per the germline V gene, CDR1 is SGHAT and CDR2 is FQDESV (reference sequence). The chain joins TRBV11-1 to TRBJ2-3, with D perhaps matching TRBD1 (8 bases). This clonotype was obtained from a female donor with breast cancer. Some clones in this sample may be carry-over from other donors' samples. The sequenced sample consisted of axillary lymph node tissue. CDR3 protein: CASSHGQGGDTDTQYF. CDR3 bases: TGTGCCAGCAGCCATGGACAGGGAGGGGACACAGATACGCAGTATTTT.